This entry lists 22 T cell receptor beta chains sequenced from one sample in a study of T cells in Graves' hyperthyroidism and ophthalmopathy. It was RNA transcripts that yielded the amplified TCR beta CDR3 regions. A first-round RT-PCR of the TCR CDR3 used the HTBI primer set. TCRdb redid the calling of the multiplex PCR reads with MiXCR, one entry per CDR3 protein. The table lists about 640,000 distinct CDR3 sequences, over 40% of them singletons. Sequencing was done on a sample of peripheral blood or thyroid tissue (not recorded which). All receptors derive from an adult man with Graves' disease, either hyperthyroidism or ophthalmopathy (not recorded which).

Many counts were recorded for this clonotype. The CDR3 here is CATSRDHWREGGETQYF. The CDR3, as DNA: TGTGCCACCAGCAGAGATCATTGGCGGGAGGGCGGTGAGACCCAGTACTTC. The rearrangement uses TRBV15 and TRBJ2-5; 9 nucleotides agree with TRBD2. CDR1 and CDR2 from the germline V gene are LNHNV and YYDKDF (reference sequence). The CDR3 sequence is 17 residues long. Trimming at V came to 0 bases and at J to 5 bases, leaving 10 bases not matched to a gene.

In DNA, the CDR3 is TGTGCCAGCAGCTTCGCGGGAACAGGGGCATCCTACGAGCAGTACTTC. It is translated as CASSFAGTGASYEQYF. The chain links TRBV7-2 to TRBJ2-7, with D possibly TRBD1 on 7 matching bases. There are 16 residues in the CDR3. Germline V gene sequence: CDR1 SGHTA, CDR2 FQGNSA. The ends were cut back, 3 bases at V and 1 base at J, with 16 bases in the middle. The full variable domain, completed using reference TRBV7-2 and TRBJ2-7, is GAGVSQSPSNKVTEKGKDVELRCDPISGHTALYWYRQSLGQGLEFLIYFQGNSAPDKSGLPSDRFSAERTGGSVSTLTIQRTQQEDSAVYLCASSFAGTGASYEQYFGPGTRLTVT.

This clonotype appeared once. The chain couples TRBV10-3 to TRBJ2-7, with a weak D call TRBD1 (5 bases). Germline V lookup: CDR1 ENHRY, CDR2 SYGVKD. Trimming took off 4 bases at V and 5 bases at J, with 15 bases between the two ends. This CDR3 is 14 amino acids long. CDR3 residues: CAISVQSGANEQYF. CDR3 sequence (DNA): TGTGCCATCAGTGTCCAGTCTGGGGCCAACGAGCAGTACTTC.

Points on this clonotype: This may be a read error: a much more frequent sequence differs by one nucleotide. The chain couples TRBV7-9 to TRBJ1-2; weak D call: TRBD1 (5 bases). The germline gives CDR1 SEHNR, CDR2 FQNEAQ (reference sequence). Trimming pared 7 bases from V and 7 bases from J, leaving 19 bases between. The length of the CDR3 is 14 residues. The CDR3 nucleotides read TGTGCCAGCACCGGGGGTAGGGTTGCCTCTGGCTACACCTTC. It codes for CASTGGRVASGYTF.

This clonotype was counted a few times. The chain carries TRBV2 and TRBJ1-3; D possibly corresponds to TRBD1 (6 bases). The V gene's germline CDR1 is SNHLY and CDR2 FYNNEI. Trimming cost V 5 bases and J 0 bases, with 11 bases left between them. CDR3 length equals 15 residues. The CDR3: CASSPRTDSGNTIYF. Written as DNA, the CDR3 is TGTGCCAGCAGTCCGAGGACAGACTCTGGAAACACCATATATTTT. The whole variable domain, remainder taken from reference TRBV2 and TRBJ1-3, is EPEVTQTPSHQVTQMGQEVILRCVPISNHLYFYWYRQILGQKVEFLVSFYNNEISEKSEIFDDQFSVERPDGSNFTLKIRSTKLEDSAMYFCASSPRTDSGNTIYFGEGSWLTVV.

This clonotype was detected only a few times. The chain links TRBV12-3 or TRBV12-4 to TRBJ1-1, with TRBD1 matching over 8 bases. Unmatched junction bases numbered 9, after V lost 7 bases and J lost 5 bases. This CDR3 is built from 14 residues. This CDR3 reads CASTLTGDSTEAFF. DNA for the CDR3: TGTGCCAGCACTTTGACAGGGGATAGTACTGAAGCTTTCTTT.

This clonotype came up a few times. The gene calls are TRBV7-8 and TRBJ2-7, with 9 bases fitting TRBD2. The CDR3 contains 16 residues. Germline-derived CDR1 and CDR2 are SGHVS and FQNEAQ. With V trimmed by 4 bases and J by 1 base, 8 bases remained unmatched. The CDR3 bases are TGTGCCAGCAGCTATCCCGGGACTAGCCTATCCTACGAGCAGTACTTC. It codes for CASSYPGTSLSYEQYF.

This clonotype has more than one count but fewer than ten. CDR3 DNA sequence: TGTGCCAGCAGCCCCAGGGACAGGGAGGATGAAAAACTGTTTTTT. Protein product: CASSPRDREDEKLFF. This chain uses TRBV7-8 with TRBJ1-4; 9 nucleotides agree with TRBD1. V lost 5 bases to trimming and J lost 6 bases; unmatched junction nucleotides: 7. The germline gives CDR1 SGHVS, CDR2 FQNEAQ. CDR3 size: 15 residues.

This clonotype was detected ten times or more. V and J are TRBV29-1 and TRBJ1-3; 8 positions match TRBD1. The germline V gene has CDR1 SQVTM and CDR2 ANQGSEA. V trimming: 1 base; J trimming: 4 bases; junction bases outside the gene matches: 12. The CDR3 spans 17 residues. Here the CDR3 DNA reads TGCAGCGTTGAAGGGGACAGACAGGGGCGACCCGGAAACACCATATATTTT. It is translated as CSVEGDRQGRPGNTIYF.

The rearrangement joins TRBV29-1 to TRBJ1-1; the match to TRBD1 covers 7 bases. Germline V gene data show CDR1 as SQVTM and CDR2 as ANQGSEA. The CDR3 sequence is 13 residues long. CDR3 sequence reads: CSPWTGLNTEAFF. CDR3 bases: TGCAGTCCGTGGACAGGCCTGAACACTGAAGCTTTCTTT.

A note on this clonotype: A single base separates this from a much larger clone, so it may be a read error. The rearrangement uses TRBV7-2 and TRBJ1-6, with no clear D. This CDR3 has 12 residues. The germline V and J ends were trimmed by 11 bases and 7 bases, with 12 bases remaining between them. CDR1 SGHTA and CDR2 FQGNSA come from the germline V gene. The CDR3 DNA is TGTGCCGGTAGTATAGTCAATTCACCCCTCCACTTT. Translating it yields CAGSIVNSPLHF. Using reference TRBV7-2 and TRBJ1-6 for the parts outside the CDR3, the full variable domain is GAGVSQSPSNKVTEKGKDVELRCDPISGHTALYWYRQSLGQGLEFLIYFQGNSAPDKSGLPSDRFSAERTGGSVSTLTIQRTQQEDSAVYLCAGSIVNSPLHFGNGTRLTVT.

The chain combines TRBV2 with TRBJ2-1; tentative D call: TRBD2 (5 bases). The CDR3 sequence is 15 residues long. The V end was cut by 2 bases, the J end by 7 bases, with 15 bases between. The germline CDR1 and CDR2 sequences are SNHLY and FYNNEI. The CDR3 nucleotides read TGTGCCAGCAGTGAACCCGGACTGGCCGGGAATGAGCAGTTCTTC. Its translation: CASSEPGLAGNEQFF.

The chain couples TRBV24-1 to TRBJ2-2; 8 bases are a match to TRBD2. The CDR3 loop spans 14 amino acids. The germline CDR1 and CDR2 sequences are KGHDR and SFDVKD. The J segment lost 7 bases and the V segment lost 5 bases, leaving 5 bases of the junction unmatched. The CDR3 sequence: CATSGAGAVGELFF. In DNA, the CDR3 is TGTGCCACCAGTGGAGCGGGAGCGGTCGGGGAGCTGTTTTTT.

This sequence joins TRBV7-2 and TRBJ2-5; 10 nucleotides align to TRBD2. The V and J ends lost 1 base and 5 bases, in that order; junction bases with no gene match: 4. Germline values: CDR1 SGHTA, CDR2 FQGNSA. The CDR3 totals 15 residues. Written as DNA, the CDR3 is TGTGCCAGCAGCTTAGTGGCTAGCGGGAGTGAGACCCAGTACTTC. It specifies CASSLVASGSETQYF.

The chain couples TRBV21-1 to TRBJ2-6; TRBD1 is the table's D call and was not checked against the DNA. TRBV21-1 is a pseudogene. This CDR3 has 18 amino acids. CDR3 DNA sequence: TGTGCCAGCAGCATCGACGGGGGGATCGGATCTGGGGCCAACGTCCTGACTTTC. It encodes CASSIDGGIGSGANVLTF.

The chain recombines TRBV5-1 with TRBJ2-7; TRBD2 agrees at 11 bases. This CDR3 contains 17 residues. Germline V CDR1 and CDR2: SGHRS, YFSETQ. V was clipped by 4 bases and J by 1 base; unmatched bases: 10. CDR3 loop: CASSLTTLAGVSYEQYF. The CDR3 coding sequence is TGCGCCAGCAGCCTGACCACACTAGCGGGGGTATCCTACGAGCAGTACTTC.

This clonotype was seen only a few times. This chain uses TRBV6-5 with TRBJ2-2; D not certain. The germline V gene has CDR1 MNHEY and CDR2 SVGAGI. CDR3 length: 13 residues. V lost 3 bases, J lost 2 bases, and 4 bases lay in between. CDR3 amino acids: CASSYDNTGELFF. The CDR3 region has the DNA TGTGCCAGCAGTTATGATAACACCGGGGAGCTGTTTTTT.

In its sample, this clonotype was seen many times. A read error may account for a junction end that differs from germline. The rearrangement joins TRBV5-1 to TRBJ1-4, with D tentatively TRBD1 (6 bases). Per the germline V gene, CDR1 is SGHRS and CDR2 is YFSETQ. The CDR3 extends over 14 amino acids. CDR3 coding DNA: TGTGCCAGCAGCTTAGAAGGGCAGGGGGAAAAACTGTTTTTT. Translating gives CASSLEGQGEKLFF.

This clonotype appeared many times. The chain is built from TRBV12-3 or TRBV12-4 and TRBJ1-4; D might be TRBD1 (5 bases). The CDR3 is 13 residues long. V was clipped by 5 bases and J by 5 bases, with 9 bases between them. DNA of the CDR3: TGTGCCAGCAGTAGGGCAGGGAATGAAAAACTGTTTTTT. Protein sequence: CASSRAGNEKLFF.

The chain employs TRBV10-3 and TRBJ2-7; D is uncertain. In germline, CDR1 is ENHRY, CDR2 SYGVKD. V shed 6 bases and J shed 0 bases, with 15 bases lying between them. This CDR3 has 15 amino acids. CDR3 region: CAISVGPAHSYEQYF. CDR3 bases: TGTGCCATCAGCGTTGGGCCAGCGCACTCCTACGAGCAGTACTTC.

In its sample, this clonotype was seen many times. The chain carries TRBV2 and TRBJ2-7, with 10 positions matching TRBD2. CDR3 size: 15 residues. Trimming took 0 bases from V and 11 from J; bases not matched to a gene: 10. Germline CDR1 reads SNHLY; CDR2 reads FYNNEI. The CDR3 sequence is CASSEALAGVTVKYF. The CDR3 region has the DNA TGTGCCAGCAGTGAAGCTCTAGCGGGAGTAACGGTAAAGTACTTC. Complete variable domain (other parts from reference TRBV2 and TRBJ2-7): EPEVTQTPSHQVTQMGQEVILRCVPISNHLYFYWYRQILGQKVEFLVSFYNNEISEKSEIFDDQFSVERPDGSNFTLKIRSTKLEDSAMYFCASSEALAGVTVKYFGPGTRLTVT.

This clonotype was observed many times. This chain links TRBV7-2 with TRBJ2-5; TRBD1 matches 7 bases. The CDR3 is made up of 13 amino acids. The ends lost 5 bases at V and 5 bases at J; junction bases unmatched: 5. In germline, CDR1 is SGHTA, CDR2 FQGNSA. This chain's CDR3 is CASSKNRGETQYF. CDR3 bases: TGTGCCAGCAGCAAAAACAGGGGTGAGACCCAGTACTTC.